The present T cell receptor (beta chain) was sequenced within a study of shared clonotypes between healthy human individuals. Losses at the gene ends were 5 bases for V and 5 bases for J; bases not matched to a gene: 8. The CDR3 has 15 amino acids. From germline, CDR1 is MDHEN and CDR2 SYDVKM. Those who donated, Caucasian adults without exception, all lived in Nashville, Tennessee. With ten immunoSEQ deep assay plates, unsorted PBMC DNA underwent sequencing. The table came from immunoSEQ multiplex PCR; TCRdb's copy has only in-frame clones and leaves some out. The sample lists about 480,000 clones, 79% occurring once.

The TCR originated in a woman between 35 and 50 years old in good health. Some clones in this sample may be carry-over from other donors' samples. V and J are TRBV28 and TRBJ1-4; 7 bases are shared with TRBD1. The sample comprised PBMCs. CDR3 protein: CASSASGGLNEKLFF. The CDR3 nucleotides are TGTGCCAGCAGTGCCTCAGGGGGGTTGAATGAAAAACTGTTTTTT.